The TCR beta chain described here comes from a study of T cells in narcolepsy. CDR1 is MNHNS and CDR2 is SASEGT in the germline V gene. V lost 5 bases, J lost 5 bases, and 12 bases lay in between. There are 13 residues in the CDR3. Study-level findings and limits: Same-patient CSF and blood CD4+ T cell clonotypes included HCRT-specific and TRIB2-specific autoreactive ones. Autoreactive clonotypes reportedly recurred in blood of same and different patients, not controls.

Sequenced by immunoSEQ multiplex PCR; TCRdb stores in-frame clones only, minus some. The repertoire holds tens of thousands of clones, with 85% to 90% as singletons. This clone has just one count. The target antigen is unknown. The clonotype was recovered from a human donor with narcolepsy. The chain couples TRBV6-1 to TRBJ2-5, with D unclear. The sequenced material came from CD45RA- memory CD4+ T cells from PBMCs. The CDR3 sequence is CASSSSRWETQYF. CDR3 nucleotides: TGTGCCAGCAGTTCAAGCCGCTGGGAGACCCAGTACTTC.